Listed below are T cell receptor beta chains from one sample, sequenced in a study of shared clonotypes between healthy human individuals. Assay used: immunoSEQ multiplex PCR; TCRdb lists only in-frame clones, some missing. The profile shows roughly 2.1 million clones, approximately 94% of them singletons. Sequenced sample: naive CD8+ T cells from PBMCs. The receptor set was obtained from a man between 18 and 35 years old in good health. Some clones in this sample may be carry-over from other donors' samples. The CDR3 runs from the conserved cysteine through the conserved F or W. D genes are given only for firm matches. Rows give clone size only sometimes, using once, few, many, or a class for an expanded clone.

>TRBV27|NA|TRBJ2-5|TRBD1
TGTGCCAGCAGTTTAGTTAGACAGGGGTCGGAGACCCAGTACTTC
CASSLVRQGSETQYF
>TRBV6-5|NA|TRBJ1-2|NA
TGTGCCAGCAGTTTCGAAGGGATCGGCTACACCTTC
CASSFEGIGYTF
>TRBV27|NA|TRBJ2-5|NA
TGTGCCAGCAGTTCACCAACGGGAGTTGAGACCCAGTACTTC
CASSSPTGVETQYF
>TRBV4-1|NA|TRBJ2-7|NA
TGCGCCAGCAGCCAAGAGGGGTTGGAGGTAGCCTACGAGCAGTACTTC
CASSQEGLEVAYEQYF
>TRBV9|NA|TRBJ2-5|NA
TGTGCCAGCAGCGTGTCGGGACTCCCGAAAGAGACCCAGTACTTC
CASSVSGLPKETQYF
>TRBV5-6|NA|TRBJ1-4|NA
TGTGCCAGCAGCCTTCATTGGGGGGCGCGAGGTAATGAAAAACTGTTTTTT
CASSLHWGARGNEKLFF
>TRBV5-1|once|TRBJ2-5|NA
TGCGCCAGCAGCTTGTATTCCCGGGACGTAAACCAAGAGACCCAGTACTTC
CASSLYSRDVNQETQYF
>TRBV19|NA|TRBJ1-2|NA
TGTGCCAGTAGCAACACCGGGCCTCACCTGTACTATGGCTACACCTTC
CASSNTGPHLYYGYTF
>TRBV6-5|NA|TRBJ1-1|NA
TGTGCCAGCAGTGACGGGGGCCCCGCCACTGAAGCTTTCTTT
CASSDGGPATEAFF
>TRBV10-1|NA|TRBJ2-5|TRBD2
TGCGCCAGCAGTGAGGGTTGGGGACTAGCGGGAGGGCCGGGAGAGACCCAGTACTTC
CASSEGWGLAGGPGETQYF
>TRBV2|NA|TRBJ2-2|TRBD2
TGTGCCAGCAGGGGCCCTGGGGCTAGCGGGACCAACACCGGGGAGCTGTTTTTT
CASRGPGASGTNTGELFF
>TRBV6-5|NA|TRBJ2-1|NA
TGTGCCAGCAGTTACCCCACCGGAGCTGAGCAGTTCTTC
CASSYPTGAEQFF
>TRBV4-1|NA|TRBJ1-1|TRBD1
TGCGCCAGCAGCCAAGTTAGGGGGCTTCGCACTGAAGCTTTCTTT
CASSQVRGLRTEAFF
>TRBV6-5|NA|TRBJ2-4|TRBD2
TGTGCCAGCAGTTACTCGAACCTAGCGGGAGTGGGCATTCAGTACTTC
CASSYSNLAGVGIQYF
>TRBV13|NA|TRBJ2-7|TRBD1
TGTGCCAGCAGGGACCGACAGGGTACGATATACGAGCAGTACTTC
CASRDRQGTIYEQYF
>TRBV7-9|NA|TRBJ1-1|NA
TGTGCCAGCAGCCCACCCCTTAAGGGTGAAGCTTTCTTT
CASSPPLKGEAFF
>TRBV4-1|NA|TRBJ2-7|NA
TGCGCCAGCAGCCTCCAAGATGCCCCTGGGGGCAGCTACGAGCAGTACTTC
CASSLQDAPGGSYEQYF
>TRBV27|once|TRBJ2-7|NA
TGTGCCAGCAGCTTACAGGGAGGCCAGTACGAGCAGTACTTC
CASSLQGGQYEQYF
>TRBV7-8|NA|TRBJ2-1|NA
TGTGCCAGCAGTTTTAGGGTCAAGAGACAAGGGATCTACAATGAGCAGTTCTTC
CASSFRVKRQGIYNEQFF
>TRBV7-9|once|TRBJ2-5|TRBD2
TGTGCCAGCAGCTCCCAGCGGGAGCTTCAAGAGACCCAGTACTTC
CASSSQRELQETQYF
>TRBV7-9|NA|TRBJ1-2|NA
TGTGCCAGCAACTCGCACAGGGAAGGAGGCGGCTACACCTTC
CASNSHREGGGYTF
>TRBV7-9|NA|TRBJ2-1|NA
TGTGCCAGCAGCTCCTCTTTCATCTACAATGAGCAGTTCTTC
CASSSSFIYNEQFF
>TRBV11-2|NA|TRBJ2-7|TRBD1
TGTGCCAGCAGCGCCACCGGGACAGGGTCCCACGAGCAGTACTTC
CASSATGTGSHEQYF
>TRBV6-1|NA|TRBJ2-2|NA
TGTGCCAGCCGGTGGGCCACCGGGGAGCTGTTTTTT
CASRWATGELFF
>TRBV21-1|NA|TRBJ2-2|NA
TGTGCCAACAGGCTTCTGGGGGTAGACACCGGGGAGCTGTTTTTT
CANRLLGVDTGELFF
>TRBV14|NA|TRBJ2-2|TRBD2
TGTGCCAGCAGCCAGATTAGCGGGGCAAACACCGGGGAGCTGTTTTTT
CASSQISGANTGELFF
>TRBV19|NA|TRBJ2-7|NA
TGTGCCAGTAGTACAATGACAGGCTCCTACGAGCAGTACTTC
CASSTMTGSYEQYF
>TRBV4-3|NA|TRBJ2-6|NA
TGCGCCAGCAGCCAAGATAGATCTGGGGCCAACGTCCTGACTTTC
CASSQDRSGANVLTF
>TRBV7-3|NA|TRBJ2-1|NA
TGTGCCAGCAGCTTAGGGCTCCCCCGCAATGAGCAGTTCTTC
CASSLGLPRNEQFF
>TRBV7-9|few|TRBJ1-1|TRBD1
TGTGCCAGCAGCTTAACAGGGGGTGGAAACACTGAAGCTTTCTTT
CASSLTGGGNTEAFF
>TRBV6-1|NA|TRBJ1-1|TRBD1
TGTGCCAGCAGGACACAGGGGACTGAAGCTTTCTTT
CASRTQGTEAFF
>TRBV7-2|once|TRBJ2-4|NA
TGTGCCAGCAGCTTAGCGGGGGGACCTCAAAACATTCAGTACTTC
CASSLAGGPQNIQYF
>TRBV5-1|NA|TRBJ2-1|TRBD2
TGCGCCAGCAGCTCAACTAGCGGGGAATACAATGAGCAGTTCTTC
CASSSTSGEYNEQFF